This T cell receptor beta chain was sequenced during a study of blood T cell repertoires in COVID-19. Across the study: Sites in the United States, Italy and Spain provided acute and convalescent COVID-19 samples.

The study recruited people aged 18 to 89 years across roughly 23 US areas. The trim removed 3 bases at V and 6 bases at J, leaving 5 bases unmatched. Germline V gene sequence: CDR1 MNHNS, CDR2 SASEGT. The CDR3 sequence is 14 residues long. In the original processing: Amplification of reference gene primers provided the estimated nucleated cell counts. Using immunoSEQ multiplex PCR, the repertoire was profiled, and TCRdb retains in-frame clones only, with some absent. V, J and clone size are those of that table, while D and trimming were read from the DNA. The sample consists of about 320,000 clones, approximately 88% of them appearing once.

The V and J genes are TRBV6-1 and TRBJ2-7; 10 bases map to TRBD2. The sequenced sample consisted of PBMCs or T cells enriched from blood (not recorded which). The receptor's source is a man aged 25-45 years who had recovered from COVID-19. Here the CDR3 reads CASSDQGLAFEQYF. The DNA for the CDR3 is TGTGCCAGCAGTGATCAGGGACTAGCGTTCGAGCAGTACTTC.